This is a list of T cell receptor beta chains from one sample in a study of vaccination and CD4 T cells after COVID-19. MiXCR, run by TCRdb on the PCR reads, gives a single entry per CDR3 protein. The repertoire consists of over 10,000 distinct CDR3 sequences, with approximately 45% occurring once and the leading ten covering roughly 8%. What these receptors recognize is not known. The sequences come from CD4+ T cells from blood, cultured in vitro, collected after SARS-CoV-2 vaccination. These receptors were obtained from a human donor who had recovered from COVID-19. Both conserved end residues are part of each CDR3. A D gene is named only where the DNA matches it firmly. Some rows have no size entry. The others give once, few or many, or a class for an expanded clone.

CDR3 protein | CDR3 DNA | D gene | J gene | V gene | clone size
CASSNRDTQYF | TGTGCCAGTAGTAACCGAGATACGCAGTATTTT | - | TRBJ2-3 | TRBV19 | few
CASSLVGGRQGSSPLHF | TGTGCCAGCAGCTTAGTCGGGGGGCGGCAGGGGAGTTCACCCCTCCACTTT | - | TRBJ1-6 | TRBV7-2 | -
CAIRGLAGSTDTQYF | TGTGCCATCAGGGGACTAGCGGGTAGCACAGATACGCAGTATTTT | TRBD2 | TRBJ2-3 | TRBV10-3 | -
CASSPLPGLGNTIYF | TGTGCCAGTAGTCCTCTGCCTGGCCTCGGAAACACCATATATTTT | - | TRBJ1-3 | TRBV19 | -
CASSFLGKRMGGEQFF | TGTGCCAGCAGTTTTCTCGGGAAACGGATGGGTGGTGAGCAGTTCTTC | - | TRBJ2-1 | TRBV12-3/TRBV12-4 | few
CSARDGSAVSLNSPLHF | TGCAGTGCTAGAGATGGCTCAGCCGTCAGCCTTAATTCACCCCTCCACTTT | - | TRBJ1-6 | TRBV20-1 | few
CASSSGGGQGPYGYTF | TGTGCCAGCAGTTCAGGGGGGGGACAGGGGCCCTATGGCTACACCTTC | TRBD1 | TRBJ1-2 | TRBV28 | -
CASSPLRGLMSETQYF | TGTGCCAGCAGTCCCCTCAGGGGGCTTATGTCGGAGACCCAGTACTTC | TRBD1 | TRBJ2-5 | TRBV6-1 | -
CAISFSGLQPEAFF | TGTGCCATCAGTTTCTCCGGGCTACAACCTGAAGCTTTCTTT | - | TRBJ1-1 | TRBV10-3 | -
CASSEPPGQGVGELFF | TGTGCCAGCAGTGAACCACCGGGACAGGGAGTAGGGGAGCTGTTTTTT | TRBD1 | TRBJ2-2 | TRBV6-1 | -
CASSSTWGYQETQYF | TGTGCCAGCAGCTCCACCTGGGGTTATCAAGAGACCCAGTACTTC | - | TRBJ2-5 | TRBV7-8 | few
CSAITGSGGNYGYTF | TGCAGTGCTATAACCGGGTCCGGGGGGAACTATGGCTACACCTTC | - | TRBJ1-2 | TRBV20-1 | -
CASSQDLEGISNQPQHF | TGCGCCAGCAGCCAAGATCTTGAGGGGATTAGCAATCAGCCCCAGCATTTT | - | TRBJ1-5 | TRBV4-1 | -
CASSLVGGQNTEAFF | TGTGCCAGCAGCTTAGTTGGGGGGCAGAACACTGAAGCTTTCTTT | - | TRBJ1-1 | TRBV7-8 | -
CASSQGFEEQYF | TGTGCCAGCAGTCAGGGATTTGAAGAGCAGTACTTC | - | TRBJ2-7 | TRBV12-3/TRBV12-4 | -
CASSTRRTGPGNTIYF | TGTGCCAGCAGCACTCGCCGGACAGGTCCTGGAAACACCATATATTTT | TRBD1 | TRBJ1-3 | TRBV7-2 | few
CASSLVLGGSDTQYF | TGCGCCAGCAGCTTGGTGTTAGGGGGGTCCGATACGCAGTATTTT | - | TRBJ2-3 | TRBV5-1 | -
CASSSWVGVLQETQYF | TGTGCCAGCAGTAGTTGGGTAGGGGTCCTACAAGAGACCCAGTACTTC | - | TRBJ2-5 | TRBV28 | -
CASSDGGRDTGELFF | TGTGCCAGCAGTGACGGCGGGAGGGACACCGGGGAGCTGTTTTTT | TRBD2 | TRBJ2-2 | TRBV6-4 | medium-sized
CASSSKGRSYEQFF | TGTGCCAGCAGCTCTAAGGGTCGGTCATATGAGCAGTTCTTC | - | TRBJ2-1 | TRBV6-1 | -
CASSLEGKTQYF | TGTGCCAGCAGCTTAGAGGGGAAGACCCAGTACTTC | - | TRBJ2-5 | TRBV11-2 | -
CSAPSPSGAYEQYF | TGCAGTGCCCCAAGCCCTAGCGGCGCCTACGAGCAGTACTTC | TRBD2 | TRBJ2-7 | TRBV20-1 | -
CASKRWNTEAFF | TGTGCCAGTAAGAGGTGGAACACTGAAGCTTTCTTT | - | TRBJ1-1 | TRBV6-2/TRBV6-3 | -
CASSKERQGWETQYF | TGTGCCAGCAGCAAAGAGCGACAGGGCTGGGAGACCCAGTACTTC | - | TRBJ2-5 | TRBV21-1 | few
CASSEGRGRERNEQFF | TGTGCCAGCAGTGAAGGGCGGGGTAGAGAGCGGAATGAGCAGTTCTTC | - | TRBJ2-1 | TRBV6-1 | -
CSAPTGTVQETQYF | TGCAGTGCCCCCACCGGGACAGTTCAAGAGACCCAGTACTTC | TRBD1 | TRBJ2-5 | TRBV20-1 | -
CASSLIWTEYQETQYF | TGTGCCAGCAGTCTGATCTGGACAGAGTACCAAGAGACCCAGTACTTC | - | TRBJ2-5 | TRBV12-3/TRBV12-4 | -
CASTLVGAGGPYTQYF | TGTGCCAGCACCCTCGTGGGAGCGGGAGGGCCGTATACGCAGTATTTT | TRBD2 | TRBJ2-3 | TRBV6-1 | -
CASSLGDRSGAETQYF | TGTGCCAGCAGTTTAGGGGACAGGTCAGGGGCAGAGACCCAGTACTTC | TRBD1 | TRBJ2-5 | TRBV28 | few
CASSLASDEQYF | TGTGCCAGCAGCTTAGCCTCAGACGAGCAGTACTTC | - | TRBJ2-7 | TRBV7-9 | few
CATRDREEAGELFF | TGTGCCACCAGGGACAGGGAGGAGGCCGGGGAGCTGTTTTTT | TRBD1 | TRBJ2-2 | TRBV15 | -
CASSPQGRGTEAFF | TGTGCCAGCAGCCCACAGGGGCGAGGGACTGAAGCTTTCTTT | TRBD1 | TRBJ1-1 | TRBV7-3 | once
CASSEGGGRGSGNTEAFF | TGTGCCAGCAGTGAAGGTGGTGGGCGGGGAAGTGGGAACACTGAAGCTTTCTTT | - | TRBJ1-1 | TRBV6-1 | few
CAISGTNQPQHF | TGTGCTATCAGCGGGACGAATCAGCCCCAGCATTTT | - | TRBJ1-5 | TRBV6-1 | -
CASSRDTTNTGELFF | TGTGCCAGCAGTCGGGACACTACGAACACCGGGGAGCTGTTTTTT | - | TRBJ2-2 | TRBV6-1 | -
CASRKQGRSNYGYTF | TGTGCCAGCAGAAAACAGGGGAGATCTAACTATGGCTACACCTTC | TRBD1 | TRBJ1-2 | TRBV7-9 | -
CASSFGGRTEAFF | TGTGCCAGCAGCTTCGGGGGAAGGACTGAAGCTTTCTTT | - | TRBJ1-1 | TRBV7-9 | few
CASSNRRADRDLNEQFF | TGTGCCAGCAGCAACCGTCGAGCGGACAGGGACTTAAATGAGCAGTTCTTC | TRBD1 | TRBJ2-1 | TRBV6-2/TRBV6-3 | -
CASSYGQNRGGGYTF | TGTGCCAGCAGTTACGGGCAAAACCGAGGCGGGGGCTACACCTTC | - | TRBJ1-2 | TRBV6-5 | -
CASSPDYSTDTQYF | TGTGCCAGCAGTCCTGACTACTCCACAGATACGCAGTATTTT | - | TRBJ2-3 | TRBV12-3/TRBV12-4 | few
CASSPTGHNQPQHF | TGTGCCAGCTCACCGACAGGACACAATCAGCCCCAGCATTTT | - | TRBJ1-5 | TRBV18 | once
CASSRSGGRANREAFF | TGTGCCAGCAGCCGATCCGGGGGCAGGGCGAATCGTGAAGCTTTCTTT | - | TRBJ1-1 | TRBV7-2 | few
CAIDTATNEKLFF | TGTGCCATCGACACAGCAACTAATGAAAAACTGTTTTTT | - | TRBJ1-4 | TRBV2 | few
CATSRAPVVADERYF | TGTGCCACCAGCAGAGCGCCGGTGGTAGCGGACGAGCGGTACTTC | - | TRBJ2-7 | TRBV15 | -
CASSKGQGARTDTQYF | TGTGCCAGCAGCAAGGGACAGGGGGCGCGAACAGATACGCAGTATTTT | TRBD1 | TRBJ2-3 | TRBV27 | -
CASSLVAGMGETQYF | TGTGCCAGCAGCTTGGTGGCAGGGATGGGGGAGACCCAGTACTTC | - | TRBJ2-5 | TRBV5-6 | -
CASRLFGTEAFF | TGTGCCAGTCGGCTCTTCGGCACTGAAGCTTTCTTT | - | TRBJ1-1 | TRBV28 | -
CASSFSPHGLAGSETQYF | TGTGCCAGCAGTTTCTCTCCTCATGGACTAGCGGGATCAGAGACCCAGTACTTC | TRBD2 | TRBJ2-5 | TRBV12-3/TRBV12-4 | -
CASSQGTSGQETQYF | TGTGCCAGCAGCCAGGGGACTAGCGGACAAGAGACCCAGTACTTC | TRBD2 | TRBJ2-5 | TRBV4-2 | few
CASKRGPTNYGYTF | TGTGCCAGCAAGAGGGGTCCTACTAACTATGGCTACACCTTC | - | TRBJ1-2 | TRBV28 | -
CATSDGTDLRQPQHF | TGTGCCACCAGTGATGGGACTGACCTTCGTCAGCCCCAGCATTTT | - | TRBJ1-5 | TRBV24-1 | -
CASSAGASGANVLTF | TGTGCCAGCAGCGCTGGAGCTTCTGGGGCCAACGTCCTGACTTTC | - | TRBJ2-6 | TRBV7-9 | -
CASSDRDRGSQETQYF | TGTGCCAGCAGTGACAGGGACAGGGGATCACAAGAGACCCAGTACTTC | TRBD1 | TRBJ2-5 | TRBV12-3/TRBV12-4 | -